These T cell receptor beta chains were read from a single sample in a study of cytomegalovirus exposure and HLA in healthy donors. Sequenced by immunoSEQ multiplex PCR; TCRdb stores in-frame clones only, minus some. The sample consists of hundreds of thousands of clones, about 70% of them appearing once. Sequenced input: PBMCs. Receptors were obtained from a middle-aged man in good health and CMV-seropositive. Both conserved end residues are part of each CDR3. Each record gives: clone size, J gene, V gene, D gene, CDR3 DNA, CDR3 protein. The D gene is left open where the match is weak. Not every row has a clone size; where given, it reads once, few, many or a size class.

NA	TRBJ1-1	TRBV13	TRBD1	TGTGCCAGCAGCTTAGACCACAGGGGATACGTCACTGAAGCTTTCTTT	CASSLDHRGYVTEAFF
NA	TRBJ1-1	TRBV6-1	NA	TGTGCCAGCAGTGGGACTACTTGGGCCACTGAAGCTTTCTTT	CASSGTTWATEAFF
NA	TRBJ1-2	TRBV30	NA	TGTGCCTGGAGTGTACAGAGATATGGCTACACCTTC	CAWSVQRYGYTF
once	TRBJ2-7	TRBV5-8	TRBD1	TGTGCCAGCGGGGCCGGACAGGAAAGTATCGGGCAGTACTTC	CASGAGQESIGQYF
NA	TRBJ2-7	TRBV10-3	TRBD1	TGTGCCATCAGAGGACAGGGGGCATCCTACGAGCAGTACTTC	CAIRGQGASYEQYF
NA	TRBJ2-5	TRBV7-8	NA	TGTGCCAGCAGCCCTCCCCTAGGTCAGACCCAGTACTTC	CASSPPLGQTQYF
NA	TRBJ2-2	TRBV13	NA	TGTGCCAGCAGCCCCACCCGCCTTGAGGAGCCCGGGGAGCTGTTTTTT	CASSPTRLEEPGELFF
NA	TRBJ1-6	TRBV6-1	TRBD1	TGTGCCAGCAGTGACCAACCCGGGACAGGCAATTCACCCCTCCACTTT	CASSDQPGTGNSPLHF
NA	TRBJ1-3	TRBV5-4	TRBD1	TGTGCCAGCAGCTGGGTGAGGGGGCGATTTGGAAACACCATATATTTT	CASSWVRGRFGNTIYF
NA	TRBJ2-7	TRBV27	NA	TGTGCCAGCTACTCCAGGGCCTACGAGCAGTACTTC	CASYSRAYEQYF
NA	TRBJ2-5	TRBV4-1	TRBD2	TGCGCCAGCAGCCAAGAAGGACTAGGAGCGGAGACCCAGTACTTC	CASSQEGLGAETQYF
NA	TRBJ2-3	TRBV11-3	NA	TGTGCCAGCAGCTTAGGGGTACAGAATACAGATACGCAGTATTTT	CASSLGVQNTDTQYF
NA	TRBJ1-3	TRBV9	NA	TGTGCCAGCAGCCTCTGGGGAGGGGACTCTGGAAACACCATATATTTT	CASSLWGGDSGNTIYF
NA	TRBJ1-2	TRBV4-1	NA	TGCGCCAGCAGCTACGACCCCAGGGTTAACTATGGCTACACCTTC	CASSYDPRVNYGYTF
few	TRBJ1-2	TRBV2	TRBD1	TGTGCCAGCAGGGGGGACAGGAGTGGCTACACCTTC	CASRGDRSGYTF
once	TRBJ2-1	TRBV7-9	TRBD2	TGTGCCAGCAGCTTGGGGGGACTAGCGTACTACAATGAGCAGTTCTTC	CASSLGGLAYYNEQFF
NA	TRBJ2-1	TRBV4-2	TRBD1	TGTGCCAGCAGCCAACCCGGGGACAGAATTGAGCAGTTCTTC	CASSQPGDRIEQFF
NA	TRBJ1-1	TRBV27	NA	TGTGCCAGCAGTTTGAACAGGAACACTGAAGCTTTCTTT	CASSLNRNTEAFF
NA	TRBJ1-2	TRBV19	TRBD1	TGTGCCAGTATCAGGACAGGGGGAAGCGGTGGCTACACCTTC	CASIRTGGSGGYTF
few	TRBJ1-4	TRBV7-9	NA	TGTTCCAGCAGCGACACCCCTTACTCGCATTCGACTAATGAAAAACTGTTTTTT	CSSSDTPYSHSTNEKLFF
NA	TRBJ2-3	TRBV5-1	NA	TGCGCCAGCAGCCCCGGGACAGATACGCAGTATTTT	CASSPGTDTQYF
NA	TRBJ1-1	TRBV14	NA	TGTGCCAGCAGCCAAGATCGGGCAGGGGTTAGAACTGAAGCTTTCTTT	CASSQDRAGVRTEAFF
few	TRBJ2-5	TRBV2	TRBD2	TGTGCCTGTACTAGCGGGGCAAACCAAGAGACCCAGTACTTC	CACTSGANQETQYF
NA	TRBJ2-7	TRBV4-3	TRBD2	TGCGCCAGCAGCCAAGGTAGCACCGGGGGGGCTGGGTACGAGCAGTACTTC	CASSQGSTGGAGYEQYF
NA	TRBJ1-5	TRBV18	NA	TGTGCCAGCTCACCACAGGGCGGGGGCAATCAGCCCCAGCATTTT	CASSPQGGGNQPQHF
NA	TRBJ2-5	TRBV5-1	NA	TGCGCCAGCAGCTTGACCGGGTTAATTCGCCAAGAGACCCAGTACTTC	CASSLTGLIRQETQYF
few	TRBJ2-1	TRBV5-6	NA	TGTGCCAGCAGCTTTGACAGAGTCCTTAACTCCTACAATGAGCAGTTCTTC	CASSFDRVLNSYNEQFF
NA	TRBJ1-6	TRBV6-1	NA	TGTGCCTGCTCCGAAGGGGGTTGGAATTCACCCCTCCACTTT	CACSEGGWNSPLHF
NA	TRBJ2-6	TRBV5-4	NA	TGTGCCAGCAGCACCGGACAAGTCCTGGCTGGGGCCAACGTCCTGACTTTC	CASSTGQVLAGANVLTF
NA	TRBJ1-1	TRBV7-2	TRBD1	TGTGCCAGCAGCCCCCGGGGGGGACAGGGAGCGGCAGCTTTCTTT	CASSPRGGQGAAAFF
NA	TRBJ2-1	TRBV6-1	NA	TGTGCCAGCAGTTGGTCTCCAGATCCCAATGAGCAGTTCTTC	CASSWSPDPNEQFF
NA	TRBJ2-2	TRBV6-1	TRBD1	TGTGCCAGCAAAAACGGGACAGGGCGGTCCGGGGAGCTGTTTTTT	CASKNGTGRSGELFF
NA	TRBJ1-1	TRBV19	TRBD1	TGTGCCAGTAGTTCACGGAACCGACAGGGCGGGACTGAAGCTTTCTTT	CASSSRNRQGGTEAFF
NA	TRBJ1-1	TRBV5-1	NA	TGCGCCAGCAGCCCACGAGAGGTGGCTGAAGCTTTCTTT	CASSPREVAEAFF
NA	TRBJ2-7	TRBV7-6	TRBD1	TGTGCCAGCAGCTCATTCCGGGACAGGGGTCGATTCGAGCAGTACTTC	CASSSFRDRGRFEQYF
NA	TRBJ2-1	TRBV6-5	TRBD2	TGTGCCAGCCACCCGGGGGGATTATACAATGAGCAGTTCTTC	CASHPGGLYNEQFF
NA	TRBJ2-1	TRBV7-9	NA	TGTGCCAGCAGCTTTTTCGGGGATGAGCAGTTCTTC	CASSFFGDEQFF
NA	TRBJ2-3	TRBV14	NA	TGTGCCAGCAGTCCCGGGACTTCTAACGTAGATACGCAGTATTTT	CASSPGTSNVDTQYF
NA	TRBJ2-5	TRBV5-4	TRBD2	TGTGCCAGCAGCTTGGCCGGGGGGGCTTATGAGCAGTACTTC	CASSLAGGAYEQYF
few	TRBJ1-1	TRBV6-5	TRBD1	TGTGCCAGCAGTCAACAGGGGGACACTGAAGCTTTCTTT	CASSQQGDTEAFF
NA	TRBJ2-7	TRBV7-2	TRBD1	TGTGCCAGCAGCTTAGCGACAGGGTACGAGCAGTACTTC	CASSLATGYEQYF
once	TRBJ2-3	TRBV6-1	TRBD1	TGTGCCAGCAGTCCGGGACAGGGGTGGAATACGCAGTATTTT	CASSPGQGWNTQYF
NA	TRBJ1-6	TRBV2	TRBD1	TGTGCCACCACCGGGACAGGGGGTTCACCCCTCCACTTT	CATTGTGGSPLHF
NA	TRBJ1-1	TRBV10-2	NA	TGCGCCAGCAGCAGGACGGGAATGAACACTGAAGCTTTCTTT	CASSRTGMNTEAFF
NA	TRBJ2-5	TRBV6-5	NA	TGTGCCACTACCCCGCCCGGGACACAAGAGACCCAGTACTTC	CATTPPGTQETQYF
NA	TRBJ2-1	TRBV19	NA	TGTGCCAGTAGTATAGGAACAGACTACAATGAGCAGTTCTTC	CASSIGTDYNEQFF
NA	TRBJ1-5	TRBV27	NA	TGTGCCAGCAGTTACGCCGGGAGCAGCCTAGGGCGGCCCCAGCATTTT	CASSYAGSSLGRPQHF
once	TRBJ2-7	TRBV6-5	TRBD2	TGTGCCAGCAGTCCCGCGGGACTAGCGGCCTACGAGCAGTACTTC	CASSPAGLAAYEQYF
NA	TRBJ1-4	TRBV6-1	NA	TGTGCCAGCAGTGAAGCGCTGGCCCAATTGCTGTTTTTT	CASSEALAQLLFF
NA	TRBJ2-3	TRBV14	TRBD2	TGTGCCAGCAGCCCGGGACTAGCGGGGCCCACAGATACGCAGTATTTT	CASSPGLAGPTDTQYF
NA	TRBJ2-1	TRBV2	NA	TGTGCCAGCAGTGCGCGAACAGGACAGTTCTTC	CASSARTGQFF
NA	TRBJ1-1	TRBV28	NA	TGTGCCAGCAGTCCCACAGGGTCCGGTGAAGCTTTCTTT	CASSPTGSGEAFF
NA	TRBJ2-7	TRBV6-5	TRBD1	TGTGCCAGCAGTTACTCTAACAGGGGTAGCGAAGAGCAGTACTTC	CASSYSNRGSEEQYF
NA	TRBJ2-5	TRBV11-2	TRBD2	TGTGCCAGCAAACAGACTAGCGGGGGGGCGGTCCAGTACTTC	CASKQTSGGAVQYF
once	TRBJ2-7	TRBV27	NA	TGTGCCAGCAGGCAACAGGGAAAAGGTGGCGAGCAGTACTTC	CASRQQGKGGEQYF
NA	TRBJ1-2	TRBV28	NA	TGTGCCAGCAGTCCCAACCCCGGGAGTATGGGGGGTGTGGCCGACACCTTC	CASSPNPGSMGGVADTF
NA	TRBJ2-3	TRBV11-2	NA	TGTGCCAGCAGCTTATACGGGAGCTTTAGCACAGATACGCAGTATTTT	CASSLYGSFSTDTQYF
few	TRBJ1-4	TRBV4-2	TRBD1	TGTGCCAGCAGCCCGATCACGGACAGGGGCAGGGAAAAACTGTTTTTT	CASSPITDRGREKLFF
NA	TRBJ1-1	TRBV5-5	NA	TGTGCCAGCAGCTTGGAGTCAGTTAACACTGAAGCTTTCTTT	CASSLESVNTEAFF